This T cell receptor beta chain originates from a study of blood T cell repertoires in COVID-19. Study-level background: Some COVID-19 samples were acute and others convalescent; all came from the United States, Italy and Spain. Sample material is recorded as cDNA or gDNA derived from T cells, B-cell-depleted T cells, or PBMCs.

As handled by the study authors: Amplification with reference gene primers provided the estimates of nucleated cell counts. Sequencing used immunoSEQ multiplex PCR; TCRdb keeps in-frame clones, though not all of them. V and J calls and clone size are given by that table; D and trimming were obtained from the DNA. The table shows 70,000 to 100,000 clones, with more than 75% occurring only once. Looked up from germline, CDR1 is MNHNS and CDR2 is SASEGT. Deletions cut 1 base from V and 12 bases from J, with 16 bases between. The CDR3 spans 13 residues. The sequence was collected from a woman older than 75 with active COVID-19. This chain links TRBV6-1 with TRBJ2-7, with D perhaps TRBD2 (5 bases). Material: peripheral blood. In nucleotides, the CDR3 is TGTGCCAGCAGTGAAGACTGGCGGAGGTTTCCGTACTTC. Translation gives CASSEDWRRFPYF.